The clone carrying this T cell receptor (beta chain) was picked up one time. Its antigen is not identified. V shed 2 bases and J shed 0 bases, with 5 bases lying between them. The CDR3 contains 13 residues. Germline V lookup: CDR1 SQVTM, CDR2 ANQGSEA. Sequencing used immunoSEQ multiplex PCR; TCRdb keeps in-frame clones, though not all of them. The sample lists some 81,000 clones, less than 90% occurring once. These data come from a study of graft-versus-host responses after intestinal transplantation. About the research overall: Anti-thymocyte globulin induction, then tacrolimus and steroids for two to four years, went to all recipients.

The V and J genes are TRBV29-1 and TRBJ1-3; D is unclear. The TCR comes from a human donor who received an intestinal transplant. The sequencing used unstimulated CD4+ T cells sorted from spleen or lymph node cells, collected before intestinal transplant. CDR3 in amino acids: CSVEYTSGNTIYF. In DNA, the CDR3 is TGCAGCGTTGAATACACCTCTGGAAACACCATATATTTT.